The 24 T cell receptor beta chains in this list originate from one sample, sequenced in a study of blood T cells in healthy people across ages. It was with a sample-barcoded 5' primer and a J-beta primer mix that a second PCR of roughly 7 to 11 cycles was run. TCRdb fed the 5' RACE reads into MiXCR, producing one record per CDR3 protein. This sample has fewer than 1,000,000 distinct CDR3 sequences, with more than 35% found just once. Input material: blood. The receptors shown here come from a man older than 75 in good health.

The J gene is TRBJ2-1, the V gene TRBV28; 12 positions agree with TRBD2. V shed 7 bases and J 8 bases; nucleotides not matched to a gene: 3. CDR1 is MDHEN and CDR2 is SYDVKM in the germline V gene. This CDR3 has 13 residues. The CDR3 DNA reads TGTGCCAGCATGACTAGCGGGAGCTATGAGCAGTTCTTC. Translating gives CASMTSGSYEQFF.

This clonotype appeared many times. The chain carries TRBV12-3 or TRBV12-4 and TRBJ1-2; D possibly corresponds to TRBD1 (6 bases). Deletions cut 5 bases from V and 2 bases from J, with 9 bases between. The CDR3 is 13 residues long. The CDR3 region is CASSPTGNYGYTF. The CDR3 DNA reads as TGTGCCAGCAGTCCCACAGGGAACTATGGCTACACCTTC.

This clonotype has a handful of counts. J is TRBJ2-3 and V is TRBV20-1; the D gene is possibly TRBD2 (5 bases). V was cut by 3 bases and J by 2 bases, with 6 bases left in between. Germline CDR1 and CDR2: DFQATT and SNEGSKA (reference sequence). CDR3 size: 12 residues. CDR3 protein: CSASGITDTQYF. CDR3 DNA sequence: TGCAGTGCTAGCGGGATCACAGATACGCAGTATTTT.

This clonotype showed up just a few times. The J gene is TRBJ2-4, the V gene TRBV4-2; 10 bases are shared with TRBD1. The trim removed 0 bases at V and 1 base at J, leaving 3 bases unmatched. This CDR3 has 17 residues. Germline V gene lookup returns CDR1 LGHNA and CDR2 YNFKEQ. Here the CDR3 reads CASSQDRTGGAKNIQYF. In DNA form, the CDR3 reads TGTGCCAGCAGCCAAGATCGGACAGGGGGGGCCAAAAACATTCAGTACTTC.

This clonotype was seen once. The chain uses TRBV14 and TRBJ2-1, with D uncertain. The CDR3 is made up of 17 amino acids. Per germline, CDR1 SGHDN and CDR2 FVKESK. The V end was cut by 0 bases, the J end by 0 bases, with 12 bases between. The CDR3 sequence: CASSQDGSTSSYNEQFF. The CDR3 region has the DNA TGTGCCAGCAGCCAAGATGGGTCTACAAGCTCCTACAATGAGCAGTTCTTC.

The rearrangement joins TRBV24-1 to TRBJ2-1; 14 nucleotides match TRBD2. The CDR3 loop spans 18 amino acids. After removal of 5 bases from V and 5 bases from J, the junction contained 10 bases not matched to a gene. Germline V gene lookup returns CDR1 KGHDR and CDR2 SFDVKD. The CDR3 coding sequence is TGTGCCACCAGTGGGCCGACTAGCGGGAGGGCCGGGGACAATGAGCAGTTCTTC. Translation gives CATSGPTSGRAGDNEQFF.

This clonotype was found a few times. The genes are TRBV7-7 and TRBJ2-6; TRBD2 matches at 7 bases. From germline, CDR1 is SSHAT and CDR2 FNYEAQ (reference sequence). The CDR3 is 15 amino acids. With V trimmed by 4 bases and J by 4 bases, 4 bases remained unmatched. Here the CDR3 DNA reads TGTGCCAGCAGCTCGGGAGGAGGGGGGGCCAACGTCCTGACTTTC. It yields the protein CASSSGGGGANVLTF.

This clonotype was seen just once. A junction boundary mismatches the germline segment, possibly from a read error. The DNA for the CDR3 is TGCGCCAGCAGCCAAGATTTGGGGGTGGAAGCCAAAAGCATTCAGTACTTC. Translation gives CASSQDLGVEAKSIQYF. The V call is TRBV4-3, the J call TRBJ2-4; D tentatively reads TRBD1 or TRBD2 (5 bases each). The CDR3 is 17 residues long. Germline lookup yields CDR1 LGHNA and CDR2 YSLEER.

This clonotype was detected a few times. V usage is TRBV5-5 and J usage is TRBJ2-2; 7 bases line up with TRBD1. The CDR3 sequence is 14 residues long. Germline V CDR1 and CDR2: SGHKS, YYEKEE (reference sequence). V was pared by 5 bases and J by 1 base, with 2 bases of the junction left unmatched. The chain's CDR3 is CASSRTGNTGELFF. The CDR3 DNA reads TGTGCCAGCAGTCGGACAGGGAACACCGGGGAGCTGTTTTTT.

J is TRBJ2-7 and V is TRBV3-1, with no clear D. Per the germline V gene, CDR1 is LGHDT and CDR2 is YNNKEL (reference sequence). The V and J ends lost 4 bases and 3 bases respectively, with 25 bases between them. The CDR3 has 18 amino acids. CDR3 in DNA: TGTGCCAGCAGCCCCGAGCCCGCCAGCAAGCTCCCACTCTACGAGCAGTACTTC. Translated, it gives CASSPEPASKLPLYEQYF.

CDR3 protein: CASSPRLGAAYEQYF. The DNA of the CDR3 is TGTGCCAGCAGTCCCAGGCTGGGGGCGGCCTACGAGCAGTACTTC. The rearrangement links TRBV28 to TRBJ2-7; weak D call: TRBD1 (6 bases). The length of the CDR3 is 15 residues. Germline CDR1 reads MDHEN; CDR2 reads SYDVKM. The ends were cut back, 5 bases at V and 2 bases at J, with 16 bases in the middle. Looking up the rest from reference TRBV28 and TRBJ2-7 gives the full variable domain: DVKVTQSSRYLVKRTGEKVFLECVQDMDHENMFWYRQDPGLGLRLIYFSYDVKMKEKGDIPEGYSVSREKKERFSLILESASTNQTSMYLCASSPRLGAAYEQYFGPGTRLTVT.

This clonotype was observed a handful of times. The chain joins TRBV7-2 to TRBJ2-4, with D possibly matching TRBD2 (6 bases). The end of the DNA is better explained by TRBJ2-7, so the J call may be wrong. CDR1 is SGHTA, CDR2 FQGNSA, per germline. The CDR3 covers 16 residues. This CDR3 reads CASSLAMTLATYEQYF. The CDR3 DNA sequence: TGTGCCAGCAGCTTAGCCATGACCCTAGCGACCTACGAGCAGTACTTC.

Concerning this clonotype itself: This may be a read error, as it is one base from a much larger clone. The chain employs TRBV30 and TRBJ2-5, with 7 bases identical to TRBD1. The CDR3 is 12 amino acids. CDR1 and CDR2 (germline): GTSNPN, SVGIG (reference sequence). CDR3 nucleotide sequence: TGTGCCGGGAGTGTACAGGGGGAGACCCAGTACTTC. Translation gives CAGSVQGETQYF.

V usage is TRBV4-2 and J usage is TRBJ2-1; D gene ambiguous. Trimming removed 0 bases at V and 8 bases at J, with 11 bases between. Looked up from germline, CDR1 is LGHNA and CDR2 is YNFKEQ. This CDR3 has 14 residues. CDR3 DNA: TGTGCCAGCAGCCAAGAGTCCGTTCGGGATGAGCAGTTCTTC. This translates into CASSQESVRDEQFF.

J is TRBJ1-6 and V is TRBV7-9; weak D call: TRBD1 (5 bases). The CDR3 contains 16 residues. Trimming removed 4 bases at V and 9 bases at J, with 19 bases between. The germline CDR1 and CDR2 sequences are SEHNR and FQNEAQ (reference sequence). For the CDR3, the DNA is TGTGCCAGCAGCTCCACTCGGAGAGGGGACGGTTCACCCCTCCACTTT. Protein product: CASSSTRRGDGSPLHF.

The chain links TRBV20-1 to TRBJ2-5; weak D call: TRBD2 (5 bases). Germline V CDR1 and CDR2: DFQATT, SNEGSKA (reference sequence). The CDR3 is 12 amino acids. This CDR3 is CRARADQETQYF. The CDR3, as DNA: TGCAGAGCACGAGCGGACCAAGAGACCCAGTACTTC.

This clonotype came up a few times. The rearrangement joins TRBV30 to TRBJ2-1; 12 positions agree with TRBD2. Germline V gene sequence: CDR1 GTSNPN, CDR2 SVGIG (reference sequence). V lost 2 bases and J lost 9; bases outside the gene matches: 5. This CDR3 contains 14 residues. The CDR3 spells CAWSRLAGVSEQFF. The CDR3 bases are TGTGCCTGGAGTAGACTAGCGGGAGTCAGTGAGCAGTTCTTC. The variable domain in full, completed from reference TRBV30 and TRBJ2-1, reads SQTIHQWPATLVQPVGSPLSLECTVEGTSNPNLYWYRQAAGRGLQLLFYSVGIGQISSEVPQNLSASRPQDRQFILSSKKLLLSDSGFYLCAWSRLAGVSEQFFGPGTRLTVL.

A remark on this clonotype: A much larger clone lies a single base off, so this may be a read error. The chain couples TRBV7-2 to TRBJ2-5; D is ambiguous. The V gene lost 8 bases and the J gene lost 1 base, with 14 bases spanning the gap. The CDR3 spans 14 residues. Germline CDR1 reads SGHTA; CDR2 reads FQGNSA. CDR3: CASGVVAVQETQYF. CDR3 DNA sequence: TGTGCCAGCGGCGTGGTGGCGGTCCAAGAGACCCAGTACTTC.

This chain links TRBV6-4 with TRBJ2-5; perhaps TRBD2 as D (6 bases). The J call may not be correct, given that the DNA end is closer to TRBJ2-7. This CDR3 is 14 amino acids long. The germline V gene has CDR1 MRHNA and CDR2 SNTAGT. The CDR3 loop is CASRGGGVGYEQYF. The CDR3 DNA sequence: TGTGCCAGCAGGGGTGGAGGGGTAGGTTACGAGCAGTACTTC.

About this clonotype itself: A much larger clone sits a single nucleotide away, making a read error possible. The chain combines TRBV29-1 with TRBJ1-5; D uncertain. V lost 0 bases to trimming and J lost 4 bases, with 13 bases between them. Germline V gene sequence: CDR1 SQVTM, CDR2 ANQGSEA. The CDR3 runs 15 residues. This CDR3 is CSVEDRRGGNQPQHF. The DNA for the CDR3 is TGCAGCGTTGAAGATAGGCGGGGAGGGAATCAGCCCCAGCATTTT.

This clonotype showed up just a few times. The V gene is TRBV20-1, the J gene TRBJ2-1; TRBD1 is a possible D gene (6 bases). Germline values: CDR1 DFQATT, CDR2 SNEGSKA (reference sequence). V lost 3 bases and J lost 6, with 12 bases in between. The CDR3 is made up of 13 amino acids. The CDR3 reads CSASRQTGNEQFF. The CDR3 DNA sequence: TGCAGTGCTAGTAGACAGACAGGCAATGAGCAGTTCTTC.

This chain joins TRBV5-1 and TRBJ1-1; D ambiguous. Between the trimmed V and J ends, which lost 4 bases and 0 bases, there was a span of 7 bases. Germline CDR1 reads SGHRS; CDR2 reads YFSETQ. CDR3 size: 13 residues. CDR3 DNA sequence: TGCGCCAGCAGCCGGGCAGTGAACACTGAAGCTTTCTTT. Translating gives CASSRAVNTEAFF.

As for this clonotype: A much larger clone is a single base away; this may be a read error. The gene calls are TRBV29-1 and TRBJ2-1, with D perhaps TRBD1 or TRBD2 (5 bases each). Germline CDR1 reads SQVTM; CDR2 reads ANQGSEA. The CDR3 is made up of 15 amino acids. Deletions cut 3 bases from V and 2 bases from J, with 14 bases between. CDR3: CSVEGTPSPYNEQFF. Here the CDR3 DNA reads TGCAGCGTTGAGGGGACGCCAAGCCCCTACAATGAGCAGTTCTTC.

This chain uses TRBV7-9 with TRBJ2-1; 9 bases fit TRBD2. The DNA end favors TRBJ2-7, so the J call may be wrong. Germline lookup yields CDR1 SEHNR and CDR2 FQNEAQ (reference sequence). The CDR3 covers 17 residues. CDR3 loop: CASRIAGVYQGNNEQYF. CDR3 DNA: TGTGCCAGCAGGATAGCGGGAGTATACCAGGGAAACAATGAGCAGTACTTC.